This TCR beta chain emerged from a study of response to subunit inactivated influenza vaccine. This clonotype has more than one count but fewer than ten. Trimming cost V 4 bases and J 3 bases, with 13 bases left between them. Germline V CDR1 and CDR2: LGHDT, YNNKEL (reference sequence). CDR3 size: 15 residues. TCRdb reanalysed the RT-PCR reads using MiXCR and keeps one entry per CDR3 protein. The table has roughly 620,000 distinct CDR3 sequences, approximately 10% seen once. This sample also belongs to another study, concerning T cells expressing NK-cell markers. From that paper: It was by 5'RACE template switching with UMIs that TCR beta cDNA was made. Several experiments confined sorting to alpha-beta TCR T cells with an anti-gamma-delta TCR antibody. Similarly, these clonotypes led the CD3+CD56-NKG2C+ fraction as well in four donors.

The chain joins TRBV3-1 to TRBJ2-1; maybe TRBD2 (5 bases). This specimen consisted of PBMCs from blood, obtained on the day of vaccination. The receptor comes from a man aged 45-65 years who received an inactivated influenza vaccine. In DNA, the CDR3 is TGTGCCAGCAGCCTCGGACTGGATATCTACAATGAGCAGTTCTTC. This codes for CASSLGLDIYNEQFF.